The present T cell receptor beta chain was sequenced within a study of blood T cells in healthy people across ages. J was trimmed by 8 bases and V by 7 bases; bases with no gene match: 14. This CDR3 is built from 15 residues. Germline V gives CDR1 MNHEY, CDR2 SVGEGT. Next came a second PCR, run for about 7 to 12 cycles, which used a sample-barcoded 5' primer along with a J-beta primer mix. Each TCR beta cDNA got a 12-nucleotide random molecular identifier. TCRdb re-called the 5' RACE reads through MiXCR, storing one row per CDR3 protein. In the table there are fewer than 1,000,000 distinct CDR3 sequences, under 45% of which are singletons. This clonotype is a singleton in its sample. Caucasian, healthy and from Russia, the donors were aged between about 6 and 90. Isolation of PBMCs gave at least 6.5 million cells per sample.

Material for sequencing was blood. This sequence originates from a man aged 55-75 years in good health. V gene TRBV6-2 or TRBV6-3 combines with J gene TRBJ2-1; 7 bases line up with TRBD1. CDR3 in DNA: TGTGCCAGCATTCGACAGGGTGACTTTAGGGATGAGCAGTTCTTC. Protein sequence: CASIRQGDFRDEQFF.